Only a few counts were recorded for the clone carrying this T cell receptor (beta chain). Its antigen is currently unknown. Uncontrolled infections, other autoimmune diseases, pregnancy or lactation led to exclusion of patients. Approximately 10 ml of fresh peripheral blood supplied the PBMCs. Germline CDR1 reads LGHDT; CDR2 reads YNNKEL (reference sequence). The CDR3 runs 14 residues. V dropped 9 bases and J dropped 4 bases, with 18 bases sitting between them. The data derive from a study of T cells in Graves' hyperthyroidism and ophthalmopathy. Using RNA transcripts as the source, TCR beta CDR3 regions were amplified. RT-PCR in the first round (using the HTBI primer set) targeted the TCR CDR3. TCRdb re-derived calls from the multiplex PCR reads in MiXCR, one entry per CDR3 protein. The table shows more than 450,000 distinct CDR3 sequences, with about 20% occurring only once. Findings and limits, study-wide: Through a model of 13 V-J features, ophthalmopathy was separated from stable hyperthyroidism.

The sequencing input was blood. This receptor was obtained from a man aged 40-50 years with Graves' ophthalmopathy. The V and J genes are TRBV3-1 and TRBJ1-2; TRBD1 might be the D (5 bases). The CDR3 DNA follows: TGTGCCAGTTTCGGGACCGCGGCGGGCTATGGCTACACCTTC. It yields the protein CASFGTAAGYGYTF. The full variable domain, with the rest looked up from reference TRBV3-1 and TRBJ1-2, is DTAVSQTPKYLVTQMGNDKSIKCEQNLGHDTMYWYKQDSKKFLKIMFSYNNKELIINETVPNRFSPKSPDKAHLNLHINSLELGDSAVYFCASFGTAAGYGYTFGSGTRLTVV.